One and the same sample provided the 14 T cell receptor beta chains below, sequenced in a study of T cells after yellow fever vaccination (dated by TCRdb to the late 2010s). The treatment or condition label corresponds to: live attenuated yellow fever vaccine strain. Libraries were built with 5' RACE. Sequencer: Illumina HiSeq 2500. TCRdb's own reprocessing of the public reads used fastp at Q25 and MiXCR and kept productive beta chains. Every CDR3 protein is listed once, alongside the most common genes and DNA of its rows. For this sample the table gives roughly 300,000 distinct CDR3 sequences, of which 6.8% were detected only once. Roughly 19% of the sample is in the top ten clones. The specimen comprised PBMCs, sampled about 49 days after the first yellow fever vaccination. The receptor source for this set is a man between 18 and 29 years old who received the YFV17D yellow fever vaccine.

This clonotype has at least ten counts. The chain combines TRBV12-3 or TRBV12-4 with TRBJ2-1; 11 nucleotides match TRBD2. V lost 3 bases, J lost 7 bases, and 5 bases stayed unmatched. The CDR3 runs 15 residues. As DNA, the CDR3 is TGTGCCAGCAGTTTCCGTAGCGGGGGGGCTAATGAGCAGTTCTTC. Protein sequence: CASSFRSGGANEQFF.

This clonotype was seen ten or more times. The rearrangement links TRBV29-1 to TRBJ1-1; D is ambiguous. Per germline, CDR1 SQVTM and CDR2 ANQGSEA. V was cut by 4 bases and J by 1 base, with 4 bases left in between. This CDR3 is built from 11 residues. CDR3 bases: TGCAGCGTTGCAAGGAACACTGAAGCTTTCTTT. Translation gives CSVARNTEAFF.

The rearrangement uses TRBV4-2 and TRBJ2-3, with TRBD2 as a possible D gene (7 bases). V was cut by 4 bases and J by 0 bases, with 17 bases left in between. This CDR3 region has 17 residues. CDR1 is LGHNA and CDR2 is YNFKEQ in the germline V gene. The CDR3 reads CASSPSVAGASTDTQYF. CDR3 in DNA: TGTGCCAGCAGCCCTAGCGTGGCGGGGGCTAGCACAGATACGCAGTATTTT.

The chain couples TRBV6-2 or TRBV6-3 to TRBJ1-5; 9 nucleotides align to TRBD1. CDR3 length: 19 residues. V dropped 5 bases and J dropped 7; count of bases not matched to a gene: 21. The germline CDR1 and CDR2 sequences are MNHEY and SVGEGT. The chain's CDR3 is CASSVYRGLLEQVGQPQHF. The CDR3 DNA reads TGTGCCAGCAGTGTCTACAGGGGGCTACTGGAACAAGTTGGACAGCCCCAGCATTTT.

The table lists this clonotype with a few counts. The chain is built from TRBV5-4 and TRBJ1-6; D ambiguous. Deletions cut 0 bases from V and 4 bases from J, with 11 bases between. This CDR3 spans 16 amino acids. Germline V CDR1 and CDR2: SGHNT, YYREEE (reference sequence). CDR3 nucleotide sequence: TGTGCCAGCAGCTTGGCCCCTGATAGGTATAATTCACCCCTCCACTTT. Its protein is CASSLAPDRYNSPLHF.

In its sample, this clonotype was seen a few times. CDR3 in amino acids: CASSWREGATEAFF. CDR3 DNA sequence: TGCGCCAGCAGCTGGCGGGAGGGGGCAACTGAAGCTTTCTTT. The V gene is TRBV5-1, the J gene TRBJ1-1; 7 bases match TRBD1. The germline V gene encodes CDR1 SGHRS and CDR2 YFSETQ. CDR3 length equals 14 residues. J gave up 5 bases and V 3 bases, and 7 bases lay outside the gene matches.

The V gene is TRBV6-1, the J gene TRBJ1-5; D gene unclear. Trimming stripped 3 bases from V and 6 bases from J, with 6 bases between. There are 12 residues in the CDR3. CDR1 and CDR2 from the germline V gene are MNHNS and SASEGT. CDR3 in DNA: TGTGCCAGCAGTGATTGGTTTCAGCCCCAGCATTTT. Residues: CASSDWFQPQHF.

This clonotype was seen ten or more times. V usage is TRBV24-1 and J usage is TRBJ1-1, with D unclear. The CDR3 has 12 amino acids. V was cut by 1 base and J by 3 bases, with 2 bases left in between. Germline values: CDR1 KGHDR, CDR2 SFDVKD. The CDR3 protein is CATSDLYTEAFF. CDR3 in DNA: TGTGCCACCAGTGATTTATACACTGAAGCTTTCTTT.

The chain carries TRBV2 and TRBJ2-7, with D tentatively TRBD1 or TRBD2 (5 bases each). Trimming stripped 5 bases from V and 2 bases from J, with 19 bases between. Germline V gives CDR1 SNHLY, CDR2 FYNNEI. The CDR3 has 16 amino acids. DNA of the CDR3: TGTGCCAGCAGTCGAGGGACCGGGACGGTGACCTACGAGCAGTACTTC. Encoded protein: CASSRGTGTVTYEQYF.

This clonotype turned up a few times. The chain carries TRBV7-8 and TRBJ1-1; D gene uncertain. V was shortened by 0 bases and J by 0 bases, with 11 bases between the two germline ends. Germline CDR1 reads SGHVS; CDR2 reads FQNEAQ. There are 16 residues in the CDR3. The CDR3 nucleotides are TGTGCCAGCAGCTTAGCCGGCGGGCAAGTGAACACTGAAGCTTTCTTT. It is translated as CASSLAGGQVNTEAFF.

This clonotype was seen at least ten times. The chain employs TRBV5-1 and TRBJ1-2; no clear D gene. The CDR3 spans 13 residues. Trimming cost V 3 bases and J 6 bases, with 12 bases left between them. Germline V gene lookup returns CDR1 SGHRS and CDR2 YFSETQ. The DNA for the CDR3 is TGCGCCAGCAGCTCCACCAGGAGGGATGGCTACACCTTC. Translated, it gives CASSSTRRDGYTF.

For the CDR3, the DNA is TGTGCCAGCAGCCCTGGACAGGTCCTATCTAATCAGCCCCAGCATTTT. Translating it yields CASSPGQVLSNQPQHF. This chain uses TRBV7-9 with TRBJ1-5; 7 bases agree with TRBD1. V lost 5 bases, J lost 4 bases, and 11 bases stayed unmatched. CDR3 size: 16 residues. Per the germline V gene, CDR1 is SEHNR and CDR2 is FQNEAQ (reference sequence).

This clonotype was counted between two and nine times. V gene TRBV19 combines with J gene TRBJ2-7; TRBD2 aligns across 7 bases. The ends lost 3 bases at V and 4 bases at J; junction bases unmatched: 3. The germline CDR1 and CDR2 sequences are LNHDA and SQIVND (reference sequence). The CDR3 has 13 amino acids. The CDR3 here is CASSIGGGYEQYF. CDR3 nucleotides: TGTGCCAGTAGTATCGGCGGGGGATACGAGCAGTACTTC.

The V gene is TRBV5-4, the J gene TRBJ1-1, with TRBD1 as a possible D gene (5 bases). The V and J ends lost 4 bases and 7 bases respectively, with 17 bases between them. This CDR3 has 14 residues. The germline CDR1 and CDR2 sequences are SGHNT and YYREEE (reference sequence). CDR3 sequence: CASSQGRDLGEAFF. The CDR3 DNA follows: TGTGCCAGCAGCCAGGGACGGGATTTGGGTGAAGCTTTCTTT.